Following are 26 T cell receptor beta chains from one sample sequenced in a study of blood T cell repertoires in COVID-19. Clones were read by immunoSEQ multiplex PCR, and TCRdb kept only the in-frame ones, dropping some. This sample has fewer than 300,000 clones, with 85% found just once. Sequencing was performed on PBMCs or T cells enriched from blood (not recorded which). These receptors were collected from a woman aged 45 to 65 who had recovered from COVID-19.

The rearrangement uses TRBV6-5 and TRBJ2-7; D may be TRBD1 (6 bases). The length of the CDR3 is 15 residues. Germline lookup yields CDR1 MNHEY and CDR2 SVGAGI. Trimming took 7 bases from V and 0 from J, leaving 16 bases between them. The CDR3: CASNTIQGTSYEQYF. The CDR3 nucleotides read TGTGCCAGCAATACCATACAGGGCACCTCCTACGAGCAGTACTTC.

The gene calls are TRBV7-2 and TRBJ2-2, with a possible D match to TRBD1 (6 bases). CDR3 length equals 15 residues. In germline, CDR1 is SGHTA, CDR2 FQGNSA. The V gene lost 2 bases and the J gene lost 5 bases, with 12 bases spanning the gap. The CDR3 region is CASSLSRGKTGELFF. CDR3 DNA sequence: TGTGCCAGCAGCTTATCCAGGGGAAAGACCGGGGAGCTGTTTTTT.

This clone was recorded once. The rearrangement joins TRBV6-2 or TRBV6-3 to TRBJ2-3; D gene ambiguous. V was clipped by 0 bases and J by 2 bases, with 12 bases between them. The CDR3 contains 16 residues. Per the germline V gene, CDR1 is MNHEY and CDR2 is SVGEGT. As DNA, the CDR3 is TGTGCCAGCAGTTACTCGGGCTCATCCCTCACAGATACGCAGTATTTT. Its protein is CASSYSGSSLTDTQYF.

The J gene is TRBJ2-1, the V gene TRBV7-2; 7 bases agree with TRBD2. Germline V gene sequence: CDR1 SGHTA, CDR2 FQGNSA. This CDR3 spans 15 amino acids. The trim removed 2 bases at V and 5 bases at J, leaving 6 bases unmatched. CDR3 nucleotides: TGTGCCAGCAGCTTACAGCGGGATTGGGACAATGAGCAGTTCTTC. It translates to CASSLQRDWDNEQFF.

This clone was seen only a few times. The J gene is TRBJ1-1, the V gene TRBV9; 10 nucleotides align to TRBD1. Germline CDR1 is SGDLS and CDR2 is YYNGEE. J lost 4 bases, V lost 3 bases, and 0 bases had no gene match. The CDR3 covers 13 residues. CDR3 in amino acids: CASSGTGGTEAFF. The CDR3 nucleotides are TGTGCCAGCAGCGGGACAGGGGGCACTGAAGCTTTCTTT.

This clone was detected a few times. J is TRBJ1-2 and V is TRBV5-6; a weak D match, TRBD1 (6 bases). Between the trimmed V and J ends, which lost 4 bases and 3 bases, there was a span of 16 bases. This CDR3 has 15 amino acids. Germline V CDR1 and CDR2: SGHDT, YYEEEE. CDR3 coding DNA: TGTGCCAGCAGCCCTCGACAGAGGGGGTACTATGGCTACACCTTC. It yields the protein CASSPRQRGYYGYTF. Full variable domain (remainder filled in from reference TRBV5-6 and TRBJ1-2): DAGVTQSPTHLIKTRGQQVTLRCSPKSGHDTVSWYQQALGQGPQFIFQYYEEEERQRGNFPDRFSGHQFPNYSSELNVNALLLGDSALYLCASSPRQRGYYGYTFGSGTRLTVV.

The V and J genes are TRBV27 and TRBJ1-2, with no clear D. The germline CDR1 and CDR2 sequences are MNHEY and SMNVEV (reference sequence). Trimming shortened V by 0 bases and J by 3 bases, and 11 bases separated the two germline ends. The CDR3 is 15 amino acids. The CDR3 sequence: CASSLSTRSYYGYTF. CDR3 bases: TGTGCCAGCAGTTTATCGACAAGAAGCTACTATGGCTACACCTTC.

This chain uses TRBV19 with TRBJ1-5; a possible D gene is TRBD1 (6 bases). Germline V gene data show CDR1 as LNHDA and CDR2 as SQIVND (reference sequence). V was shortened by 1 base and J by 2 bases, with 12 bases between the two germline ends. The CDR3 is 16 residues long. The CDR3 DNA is TGTGCCAGTAGTATAGCGGGGGGCTCGGGCAATCAGCCCCAGCATTTT. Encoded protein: CASSIAGGSGNQPQHF. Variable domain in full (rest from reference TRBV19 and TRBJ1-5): DGGITQSPKYLFRKEGQNVTLSCEQNLNHDAMYWYRQDPGQGLRLIYYSQIVNDFQKGDIAEGYSVSREKKESFPLTVTSAQKNPTAFYLCASSIAGGSGNQPQHFGDGTRLSIL.

CDR3 bases: TGCGCCAGCAGCTTCACAGAGAACATGAACACTGAAGCTTTCTTT. It codes for CASSFTENMNTEAFF. This chain links TRBV5-1 with TRBJ1-1; D uncertain. Trimming pared 2 bases from V and 0 bases from J, leaving 11 bases between. Germline V gene sequence: CDR1 SGHRS, CDR2 YFSETQ. The CDR3 totals 15 residues.

The CDR3 nucleotides are TGTGCCAGCTCTCGACAGGGGACAGATCTTAATTCACCCCTCCACTTT. Its protein product is CASSRQGTDLNSPLHF. The genes are TRBV18 and TRBJ1-6; TRBD1 matches 8 bases. This CDR3 comprises 16 residues. Germline V gene sequence: CDR1 KGHSH, CDR2 LQKENI. Trimming at V came to 6 bases and at J to 6 bases, leaving 10 bases not matched to a gene.

CDR3 DNA sequence: TGTGCCAGCAGTGACCGACAGGGCGGCTCACCCCTCCACTTT. This gives the protein CASSDRQGGSPLHF. The genes are TRBV6-4 and TRBJ1-6, with TRBD1 identical over 7 bases. CDR1 MRHNA and CDR2 SNTAGT come from the germline V gene. J gave up 10 bases and V 2 bases, and 5 bases lay outside the gene matches. CDR3 length: 14 amino acids.

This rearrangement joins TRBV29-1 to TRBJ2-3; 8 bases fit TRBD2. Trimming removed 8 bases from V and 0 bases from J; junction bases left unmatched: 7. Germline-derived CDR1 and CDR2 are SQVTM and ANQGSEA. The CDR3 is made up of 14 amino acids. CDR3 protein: CSFRKRGSTDTQYF. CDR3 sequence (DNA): TGCAGCTTTCGAAAGCGGGGGAGCACAGATACGCAGTATTTT.

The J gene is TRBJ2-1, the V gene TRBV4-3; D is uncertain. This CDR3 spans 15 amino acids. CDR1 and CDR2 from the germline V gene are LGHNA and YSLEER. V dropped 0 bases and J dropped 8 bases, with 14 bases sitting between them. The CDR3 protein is CASSQDELLNYEQFF. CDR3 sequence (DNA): TGCGCCAGCAGCCAAGATGAACTGTTGAATTATGAGCAGTTCTTC.

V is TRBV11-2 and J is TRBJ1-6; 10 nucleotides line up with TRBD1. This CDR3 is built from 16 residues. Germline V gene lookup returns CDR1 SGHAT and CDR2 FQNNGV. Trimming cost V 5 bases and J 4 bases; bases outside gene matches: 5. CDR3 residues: CASSIGDRGYNSPLHF. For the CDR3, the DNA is TGTGCCAGCAGCATAGGGGACAGGGGATATAATTCACCCCTCCACTTT.

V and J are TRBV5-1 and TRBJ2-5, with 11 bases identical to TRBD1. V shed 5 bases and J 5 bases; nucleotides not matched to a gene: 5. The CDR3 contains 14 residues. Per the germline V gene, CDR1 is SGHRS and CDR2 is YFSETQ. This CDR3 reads CASRLRDRGETQYF. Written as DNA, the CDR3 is TGCGCCAGCAGACTCCGGGACAGGGGGGAGACCCAGTACTTC.

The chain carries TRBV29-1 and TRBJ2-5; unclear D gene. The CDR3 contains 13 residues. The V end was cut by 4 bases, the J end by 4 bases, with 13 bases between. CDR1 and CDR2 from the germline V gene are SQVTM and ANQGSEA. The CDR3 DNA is TGCAGCGTTGCGTTATCGTCCCGAGAGACCCAGTACTTC. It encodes CSVALSSRETQYF.

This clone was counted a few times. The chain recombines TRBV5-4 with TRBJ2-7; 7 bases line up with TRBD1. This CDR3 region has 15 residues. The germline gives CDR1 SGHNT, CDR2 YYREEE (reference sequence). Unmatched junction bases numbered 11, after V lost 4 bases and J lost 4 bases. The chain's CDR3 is CASSDGTVNLYEQYF. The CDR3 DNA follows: TGTGCCAGCAGCGACGGGACAGTCAATTTGTACGAGCAGTACTTC.

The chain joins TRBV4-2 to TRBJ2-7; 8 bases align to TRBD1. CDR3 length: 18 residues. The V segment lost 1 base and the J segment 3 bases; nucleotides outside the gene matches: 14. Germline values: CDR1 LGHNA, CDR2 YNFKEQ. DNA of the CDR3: TGTGCCAGCAGCCAAGCCCCAACGCAAATGGACAGGGTCTACGAGCAGTACTTC. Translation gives CASSQAPTQMDRVYEQYF.

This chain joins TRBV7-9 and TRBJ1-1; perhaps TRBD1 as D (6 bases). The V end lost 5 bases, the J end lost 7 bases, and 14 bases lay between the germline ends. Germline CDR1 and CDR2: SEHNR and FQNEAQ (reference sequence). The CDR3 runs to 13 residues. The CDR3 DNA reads TGTGCCAGCAGCCTAACGAGGACAGTTGAAGCTTTCTTT. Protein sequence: CASSLTRTVEAFF. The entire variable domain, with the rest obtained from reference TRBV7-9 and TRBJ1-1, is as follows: DTGVSQNPRHKITKRGQNVTFRCDPISEHNRLYWYRQTLGQGPEFLTYFQNEAQLEKSRLLSDRFSAERPKGSFSTLEIQRTEQGDSAMYLCASSLTRTVEAFFGQGTRLTVV.

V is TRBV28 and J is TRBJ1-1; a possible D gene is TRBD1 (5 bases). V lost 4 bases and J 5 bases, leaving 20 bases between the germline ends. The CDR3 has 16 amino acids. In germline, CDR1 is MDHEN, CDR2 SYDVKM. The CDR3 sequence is CASSSFTAGRRTEAFF. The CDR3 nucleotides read TGTGCCAGCAGTTCCTTCACGGCAGGGCGACGGACTGAAGCTTTCTTT. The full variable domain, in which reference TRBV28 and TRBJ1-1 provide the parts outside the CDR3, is DVKVTQSSRYLVKRTGEKVFLECVQDMDHENMFWYRQDPGLGLRLIYFSYDVKMKEKGDIPEGYSVSREKKERFSLILESASTNQTSMYLCASSSFTAGRRTEAFFGQGTRLTVV.

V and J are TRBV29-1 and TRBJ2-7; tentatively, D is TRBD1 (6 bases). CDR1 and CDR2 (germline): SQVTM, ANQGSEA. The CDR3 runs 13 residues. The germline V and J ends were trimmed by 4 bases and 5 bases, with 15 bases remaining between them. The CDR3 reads CSVAPGHADEQYF. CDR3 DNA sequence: TGCAGCGTTGCCCCGGGACATGCGGACGAGCAGTACTTC.

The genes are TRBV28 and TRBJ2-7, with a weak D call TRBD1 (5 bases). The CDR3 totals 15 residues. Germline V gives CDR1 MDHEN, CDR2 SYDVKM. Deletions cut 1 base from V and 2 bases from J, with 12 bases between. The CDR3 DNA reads TGTGCCAGCAGTTTATCCTCGACAGTCCCCTACGAGCAGTACTTC. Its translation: CASSLSSTVPYEQYF.

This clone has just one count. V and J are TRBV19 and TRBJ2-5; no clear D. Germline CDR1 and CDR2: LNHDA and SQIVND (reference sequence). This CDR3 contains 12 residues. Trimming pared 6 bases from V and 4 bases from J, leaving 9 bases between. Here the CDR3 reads CASSNGLETQYF. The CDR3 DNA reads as TGTGCCAGTAGCAATGGGCTAGAGACCCAGTACTTC. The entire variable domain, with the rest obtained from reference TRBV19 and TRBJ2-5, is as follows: DGGITQSPKYLFRKEGQNVTLSCEQNLNHDAMYWYRQDPGQGLRLIYYSQIVNDFQKGDIAEGYSVSREKKESFPLTVTSAQKNPTAFYLCASSNGLETQYFGPGTRLLVL.

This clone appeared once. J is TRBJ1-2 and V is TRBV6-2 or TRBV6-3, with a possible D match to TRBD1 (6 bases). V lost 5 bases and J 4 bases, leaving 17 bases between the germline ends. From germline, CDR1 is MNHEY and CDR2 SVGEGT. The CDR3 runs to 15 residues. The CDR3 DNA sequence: TGTGCCAGCAGTCGACAGGATCTATTATCCTATGGCTACACCTTC. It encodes CASSRQDLLSYGYTF.

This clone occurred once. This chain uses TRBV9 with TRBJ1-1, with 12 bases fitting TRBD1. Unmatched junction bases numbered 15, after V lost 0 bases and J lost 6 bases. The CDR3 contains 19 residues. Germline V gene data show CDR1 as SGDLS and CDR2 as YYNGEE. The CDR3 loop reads CASSVAPGQGAQRGPEAFF. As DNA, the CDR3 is TGTGCCAGCAGCGTAGCACCGGGACAGGGGGCGCAAAGGGGGCCTGAAGCTTTCTTT.

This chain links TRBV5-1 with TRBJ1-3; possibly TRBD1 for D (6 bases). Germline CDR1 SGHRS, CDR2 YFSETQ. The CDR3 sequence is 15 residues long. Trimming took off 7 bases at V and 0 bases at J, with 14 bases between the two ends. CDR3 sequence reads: CASRTDTFSGNTIYF. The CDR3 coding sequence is TGCGCCAGCCGGACAGATACTTTCTCTGGAAACACCATATATTTT.